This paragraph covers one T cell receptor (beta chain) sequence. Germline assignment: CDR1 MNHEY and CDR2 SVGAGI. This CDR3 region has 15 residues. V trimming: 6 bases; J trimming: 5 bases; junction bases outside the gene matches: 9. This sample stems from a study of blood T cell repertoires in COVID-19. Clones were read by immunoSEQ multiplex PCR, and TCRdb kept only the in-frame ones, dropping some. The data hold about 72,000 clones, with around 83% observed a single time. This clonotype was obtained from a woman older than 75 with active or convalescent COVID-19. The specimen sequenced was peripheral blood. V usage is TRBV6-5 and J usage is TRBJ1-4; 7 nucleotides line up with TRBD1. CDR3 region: CASRARDSRNEKLFF. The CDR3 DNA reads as TGTGCCAGCAGGGCCAGGGACAGCAGAAATGAAAAACTGTTTTTT.